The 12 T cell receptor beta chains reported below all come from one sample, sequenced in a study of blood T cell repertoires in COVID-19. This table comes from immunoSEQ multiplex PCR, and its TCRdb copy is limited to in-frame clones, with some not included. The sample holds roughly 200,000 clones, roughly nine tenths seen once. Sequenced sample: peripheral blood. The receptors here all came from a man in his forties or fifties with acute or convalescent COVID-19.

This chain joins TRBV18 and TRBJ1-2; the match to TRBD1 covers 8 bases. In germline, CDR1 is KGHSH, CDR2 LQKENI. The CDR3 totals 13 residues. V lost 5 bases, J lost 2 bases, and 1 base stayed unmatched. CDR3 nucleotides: TGTGCCAGCTCAACAGGGGGAAACTATGGCTACACCTTC. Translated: CASSTGGNYGYTF.

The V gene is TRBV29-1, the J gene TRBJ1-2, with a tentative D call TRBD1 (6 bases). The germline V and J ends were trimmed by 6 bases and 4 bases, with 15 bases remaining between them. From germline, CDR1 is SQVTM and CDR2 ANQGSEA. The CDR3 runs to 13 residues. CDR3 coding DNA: TGCAGCGTCGCCGGACAGCACCTCTATGGCTACACCTTC. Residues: CSVAGQHLYGYTF.

DNA of the CDR3: TGTGCCAGCAGTTACGGGGGGGCGAGCAATCAGCCCCAGCATTTT. Its protein is CASSYGGASNQPQHF. The genes are TRBV6-2 or TRBV6-3 and TRBJ1-5, with D possibly TRBD1 on 6 matching bases. From germline, CDR1 is MNHEY and CDR2 SVGEGT. The V and J ends lost 2 bases and 1 base respectively, with 9 bases between them. The CDR3 consists of 15 residues.

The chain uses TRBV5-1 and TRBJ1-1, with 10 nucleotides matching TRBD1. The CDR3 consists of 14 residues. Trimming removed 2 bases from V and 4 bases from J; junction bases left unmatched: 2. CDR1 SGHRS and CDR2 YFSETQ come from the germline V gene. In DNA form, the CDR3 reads TGCGCCAGCAGCTTCGGACAGGGGGGCACTGAAGCTTTCTTT. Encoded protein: CASSFGQGGTEAFF.

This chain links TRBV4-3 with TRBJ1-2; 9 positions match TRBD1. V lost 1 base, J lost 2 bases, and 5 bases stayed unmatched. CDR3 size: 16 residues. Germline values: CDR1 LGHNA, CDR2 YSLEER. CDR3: CASSQVMGQGNYGYTF. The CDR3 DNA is TGCGCCAGCAGCCAAGTTATGGGACAGGGCAACTATGGCTACACCTTC.

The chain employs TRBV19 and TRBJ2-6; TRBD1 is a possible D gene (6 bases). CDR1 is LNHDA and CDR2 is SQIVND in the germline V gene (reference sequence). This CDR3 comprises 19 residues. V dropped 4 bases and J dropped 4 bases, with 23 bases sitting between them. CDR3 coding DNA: TGTGCCAGTAGTAAGAATGGGGACATAATTTTCTCCGGGGCCAACGTCCTGACTTTC. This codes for CASSKNGDIIFSGANVLTF. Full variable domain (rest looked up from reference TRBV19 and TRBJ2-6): DGGITQSPKYLFRKEGQNVTLSCEQNLNHDAMYWYRQDPGQGLRLIYYSQIVNDFQKGDIAEGYSVSREKKESFPLTVTSAQKNPTAFYLCASSKNGDIIFSGANVLTFGAGSRLTVL.

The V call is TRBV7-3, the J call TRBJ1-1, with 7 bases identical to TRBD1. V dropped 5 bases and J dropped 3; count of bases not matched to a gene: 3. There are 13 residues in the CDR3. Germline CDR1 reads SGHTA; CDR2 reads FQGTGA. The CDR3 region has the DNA TGTGCCAGCAGCCGTGACAGGGACACTGAAGCTTTCTTT. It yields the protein CASSRDRDTEAFF.

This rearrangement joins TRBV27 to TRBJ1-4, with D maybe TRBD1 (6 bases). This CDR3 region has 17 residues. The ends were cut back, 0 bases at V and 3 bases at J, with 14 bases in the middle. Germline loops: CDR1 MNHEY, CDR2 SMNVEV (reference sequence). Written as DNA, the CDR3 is TGTGCCAGCAGTTTATCCGGACAGTTGGGAGCTAATGAAAAACTGTTTTTT. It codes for CASSLSGQLGANEKLFF.

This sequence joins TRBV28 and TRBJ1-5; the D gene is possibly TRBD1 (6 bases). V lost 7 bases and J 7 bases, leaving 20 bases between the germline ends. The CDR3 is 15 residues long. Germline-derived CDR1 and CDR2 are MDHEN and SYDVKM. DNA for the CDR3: TGTGCCAGCACTCAGGACAGCTATCCAGACCAGCCCCAGCATTTT. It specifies CASTQDSYPDQPQHF. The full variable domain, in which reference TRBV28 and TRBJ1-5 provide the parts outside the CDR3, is DVKVTQSSRYLVKRTGEKVFLECVQDMDHENMFWYRQDPGLGLRLIYFSYDVKMKEKGDIPEGYSVSREKKERFSLILESASTNQTSMYLCASTQDSYPDQPQHFGDGTRLSIL.

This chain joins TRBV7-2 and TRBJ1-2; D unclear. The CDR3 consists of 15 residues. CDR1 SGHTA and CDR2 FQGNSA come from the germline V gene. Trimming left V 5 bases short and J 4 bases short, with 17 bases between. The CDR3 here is CASSPDFRSLYGYTF. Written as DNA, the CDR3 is TGTGCCAGCAGCCCTGATTTTCGTAGCCTCTATGGCTACACCTTC.

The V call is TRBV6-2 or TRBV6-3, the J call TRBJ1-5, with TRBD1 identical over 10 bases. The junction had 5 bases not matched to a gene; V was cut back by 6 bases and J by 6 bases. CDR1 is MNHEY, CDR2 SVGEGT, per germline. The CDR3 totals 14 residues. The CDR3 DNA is TGTGCCAGCAGCCGGGACAGGGGCGGTCAGCCCCAGCATTTT. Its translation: CASSRDRGGQPQHF.

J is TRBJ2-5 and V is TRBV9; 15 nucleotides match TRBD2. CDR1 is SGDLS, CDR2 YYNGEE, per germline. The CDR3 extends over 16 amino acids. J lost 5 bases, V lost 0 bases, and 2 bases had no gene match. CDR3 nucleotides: TGTGCCAGCAGCGTAGGGACTAGCGGGGGGGCGGAGACCCAGTACTTC. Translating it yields CASSVGTSGGAETQYF.